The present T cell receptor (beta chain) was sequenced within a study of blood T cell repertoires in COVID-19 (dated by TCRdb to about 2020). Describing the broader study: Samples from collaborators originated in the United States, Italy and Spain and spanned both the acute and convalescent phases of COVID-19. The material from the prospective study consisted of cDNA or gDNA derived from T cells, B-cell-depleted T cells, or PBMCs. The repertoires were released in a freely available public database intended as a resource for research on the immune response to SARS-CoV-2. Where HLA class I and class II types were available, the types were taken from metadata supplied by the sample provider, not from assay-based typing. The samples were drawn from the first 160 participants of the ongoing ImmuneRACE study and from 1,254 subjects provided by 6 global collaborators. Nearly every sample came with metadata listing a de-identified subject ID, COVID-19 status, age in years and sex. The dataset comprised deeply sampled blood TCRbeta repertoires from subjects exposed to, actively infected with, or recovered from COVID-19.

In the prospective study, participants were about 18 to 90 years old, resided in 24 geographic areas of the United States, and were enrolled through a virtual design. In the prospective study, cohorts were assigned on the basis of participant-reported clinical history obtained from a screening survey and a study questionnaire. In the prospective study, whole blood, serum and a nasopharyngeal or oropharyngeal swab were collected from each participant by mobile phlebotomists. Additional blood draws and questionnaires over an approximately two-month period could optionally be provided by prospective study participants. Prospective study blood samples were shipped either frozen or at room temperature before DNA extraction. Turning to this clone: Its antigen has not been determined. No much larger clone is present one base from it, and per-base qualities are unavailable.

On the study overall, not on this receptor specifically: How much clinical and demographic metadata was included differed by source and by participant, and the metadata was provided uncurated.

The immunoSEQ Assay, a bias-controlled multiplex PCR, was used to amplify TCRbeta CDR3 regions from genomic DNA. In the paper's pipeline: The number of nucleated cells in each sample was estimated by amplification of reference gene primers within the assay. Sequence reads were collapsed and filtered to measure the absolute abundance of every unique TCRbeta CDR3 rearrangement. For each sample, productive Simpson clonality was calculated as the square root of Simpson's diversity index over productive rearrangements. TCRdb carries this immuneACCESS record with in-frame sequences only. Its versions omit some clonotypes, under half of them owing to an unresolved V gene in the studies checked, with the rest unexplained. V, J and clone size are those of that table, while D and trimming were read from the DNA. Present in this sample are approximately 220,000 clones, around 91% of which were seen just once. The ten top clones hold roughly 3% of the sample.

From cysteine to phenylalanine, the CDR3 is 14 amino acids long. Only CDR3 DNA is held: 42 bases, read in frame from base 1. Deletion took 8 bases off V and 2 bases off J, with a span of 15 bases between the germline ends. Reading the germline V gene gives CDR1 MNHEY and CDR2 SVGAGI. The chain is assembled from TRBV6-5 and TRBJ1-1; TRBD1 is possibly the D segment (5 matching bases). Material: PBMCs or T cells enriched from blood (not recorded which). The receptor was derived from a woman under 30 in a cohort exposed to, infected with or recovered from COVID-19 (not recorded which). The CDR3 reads CASGIRDLNTEAFF. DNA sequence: TGTGCCAGCGGGATCCGGGACTTAAACACTGAAGCTTTCTTT.